One sample yielded the 10 T cell receptor beta chains listed below, sequenced in a study of molecular identifiers for immune sequencing clone quantification. Each CDR3 protein gets one entry after TCRdb re-called the PCR reads with MiXCR. The table lists approximately 590,000 distinct CDR3 sequences, 25% of them singletons, with 0.7% to 0.95% in the top ten. Sequenced sample: naive CD8+ T cells from blood, with Jurkat cell RNA spiked in. Subset: FACS-sorted CD8+CD4-CCR7+CD45RA+ naive T cells. The receptor set was obtained from a human donor in good health. Some libraries in this study had Jurkat cell RNA spiked in.

This clonotype was recorded a few times. The V gene is TRBV5-6, the J gene TRBJ1-1; D is perhaps TRBD1 (5 bases). V lost 4 bases, J lost 3 bases, and 10 bases lay in between. Germline loops: CDR1 SGHDT, CDR2 YYEEEE. This CDR3 is built from 13 residues. CDR3 amino acids: CASSHDSHTEAFF. In nucleotides, the CDR3 is TGTGCCAGCAGCCACGACAGCCACACTGAAGCTTTCTTT.

V is TRBV12-3 or TRBV12-4 and J is TRBJ2-7; unclear D gene. The V end lost 3 bases, the J end lost 5 bases, and 8 bases lay between the germline ends. The CDR3 is made up of 12 amino acids. As DNA, the CDR3 is TGTGCCAGCAGTTTCTCTAGAGACGAGCAGTACTTC. It translates to CASSFSRDEQYF.

A note on this clonotype: A read error is possible here, since a much larger clone lies one base away. The chain carries TRBV7-9 and TRBJ1-1; 7 nucleotides line up with TRBD1. Germline loops: CDR1 SEHNR, CDR2 FQNEAQ (reference sequence). The CDR3 covers 16 residues. V shed 6 bases and J 0 bases; nucleotides not matched to a gene: 10. The CDR3 loop reads CASSYNRGCMNTEAFF. The CDR3 DNA follows: TGTGCCAGCAGTTATAACAGGGGATGCATGAACACTGAAGCTTTCTTT.

This clonotype was detected only a few times. V gene TRBV19 combines with J gene TRBJ1-2; perhaps TRBD1 as D (6 bases). CDR3 size: 15 residues. The germline V and J ends were trimmed by 5 bases and 4 bases, with 17 bases remaining between them. Germline values: CDR1 LNHDA, CDR2 SQIVND (reference sequence). DNA of the CDR3: TGTGCCAGTAGTCCTACCGCGACAGGAGTCTATGGCTACACCTTC. Its protein product is CASSPTATGVYGYTF.

This clonotype has ten or more counts. The V call is TRBV5-1, the J call TRBJ1-1, with 8 bases fitting TRBD1. V dropped 5 bases and J dropped 2; count of bases not matched to a gene: 5. Germline loops: CDR1 SGHRS, CDR2 YFSETQ. The CDR3 spans 14 residues. The CDR3 here is CASRDGQGNTEAFF. Written as DNA, the CDR3 is TGCGCCAGCAGAGACGGACAGGGTAACACTGAAGCTTTCTTT. Using reference TRBV5-1 and TRBJ1-1 for the parts outside the CDR3, the full variable domain is KAGVTQTPRYLIKTRGQQVTLSCSPISGHRSVSWYQQTPGQGLQFLFEYFSETQRNKGNFPGRFSGRQFSNSRSEMNVSTLELGDSALYLCASRDGQGNTEAFFGQGTRLTVV.

At least ten counts were recorded for this clonotype. The chain recombines TRBV2 with TRBJ1-5; tentative D call: TRBD1 (5 bases). Per germline, CDR1 SNHLY and CDR2 FYNNEI. The CDR3 spans 16 residues. Trimming left V 5 bases short and J 5 bases short, with 19 bases between. CDR3 loop: CASSQIPGTEYQPQHF. The CDR3 DNA reads as TGTGCCAGCAGTCAAATACCCGGGACGGAGTATCAGCCCCAGCATTTT.

There are many counts of this clonotype. Written as DNA, the CDR3 is TGCGCCAGCAGCCAAGGAGTCGGCAGCGAGGCAGATACGCAGTATTTT. It encodes CASSQGVGSEADTQYF. The J gene is TRBJ2-3, the V gene TRBV4-3; no clear D gene. The CDR3 contains 16 residues. Trimming stripped 1 base from V and 4 bases from J, with 15 bases between. CDR1 and CDR2 from the germline V gene are LGHNA and YSLEER.

Concerning this clonotype: One base away lies a much larger clone, so this may be a sequencing read error. The rearrangement uses TRBV4-1 and TRBJ1-5, with TRBD1 matching 7 bases. The CDR3 covers 15 residues. Germline values: CDR1 MGHRA, CDR2 YSYEKL. The CDR3 region is CASSQAGTVYQPQDF. CDR3 DNA sequence: TGCGCCAGCAGCCAAGCCGGGACAGTATATCAGCCCCAGGATTTT.

Comment on this clonotype: The junction shows a germline mismatch at one end, possibly a read error. The rearrangement joins TRBV2 to TRBJ2-1; TRBD1 aligns across 7 bases. Germline V gene sequence: CDR1 SNHLY, CDR2 FYNNEI. This CDR3 has 17 residues. The CDR3 reads CASRSTGTASSYSEQFF. The CDR3 DNA follows: TGTGCCAGCAGAAGTACCGGGACAGCGAGCTCCTACAGTGAGCAGTTCTTC.

The V and J genes are TRBV20-1 and TRBJ1-4; possibly TRBD1 for D (5 bases). Between the trimmed V and J ends, which lost 6 bases and 0 bases, there was a span of 17 bases. Germline lookup yields CDR1 DFQATT and CDR2 SNEGSKA (reference sequence). CDR3 length: 16 residues. CDR3 sequence: CSATLNWGTTNEKLFF. The CDR3 coding sequence is TGCAGTGCGACTCTTAATTGGGGCACAACTAATGAAAAACTGTTTTTT.